This is a list of T cell receptor beta chains from one sample in a study of blood T cell repertoires in COVID-19. This table comes from immunoSEQ multiplex PCR, and its TCRdb copy is limited to in-frame clones, with some not included. The data contain around 78,000 clones, about 90% of them singletons. The sample comprised peripheral blood. All receptors come from a man aged 50-59 years with active COVID-19. Each CDR3 is given without its conserved first and last residue. The order of the fields is V gene, J gene, D gene, CDR3 protein. The D gene is left open where the match is weak.

V gene: TRBV2
J gene: TRBJ2-2
D gene: TRBD1
CDR3 protein: ASSGQGARTGELF

V gene: TRBV10-2
J gene: TRBJ1-1
D gene: NA
CDR3 protein: ASSSEAPTEAF

V gene: TRBV10-1
J gene: TRBJ1-4
D gene: TRBD1
CDR3 protein: AYDRGHEKLF

V gene: TRBV27
J gene: TRBJ1-1
D gene: NA
CDR3 protein: ASSLNGENTEAF

V gene: TRBV28
J gene: TRBJ1-6
D gene: NA
CDR3 protein: ASRPGSLDNSPLH

V gene: TRBV27
J gene: TRBJ2-7
D gene: TRBD1
CDR3 protein: ASSSSTGVTYEQY

V gene: TRBV5-1
J gene: TRBJ2-7
D gene: TRBD1
CDR3 protein: ASSLGRTGTYEQY

V gene: TRBV27
J gene: TRBJ2-6
D gene: NA
CDR3 protein: ASSFISGANVLT

V gene: TRBV28
J gene: TRBJ1-2
D gene: NA
CDR3 protein: ASRGRTIYGYT

V gene: TRBV28
J gene: TRBJ1-5
D gene: NA
CDR3 protein: ASSPQGSAQGVNQPQH

V gene: TRBV18
J gene: TRBJ1-6
D gene: TRBD1
CDR3 protein: ASSPFQFGTDNSPLH

V gene: TRBV29-1
J gene: TRBJ1-5
D gene: TRBD1
CDR3 protein: SVRTGSDQPQH

V gene: TRBV18
J gene: TRBJ2-1
D gene: NA
CDR3 protein: ASSPPLRGEQF

V gene: TRBV28
J gene: TRBJ2-1
D gene: NA
CDR3 protein: ATFRDTYNEQF

V gene: TRBV19
J gene: TRBJ2-2
D gene: TRBD2
CDR3 protein: ASSRGGLNTGELF

V gene: TRBV4-3
J gene: TRBJ2-7
D gene: TRBD2
CDR3 protein: ASSQDIGSWEGRRVEQY

V gene: TRBV30
J gene: TRBJ1-4
D gene: NA
CDR3 protein: AVNRATNEKLF

V gene: TRBV13
J gene: TRBJ2-5
D gene: TRBD1
CDR3 protein: ASSSGDRGVQETQY

V gene: TRBV7-8
J gene: TRBJ2-7
D gene: NA
CDR3 protein: ASSWAMQEQY

V gene: TRBV6-1
J gene: TRBJ2-7
D gene: NA
CDR3 protein: ASSEGGTTLSVTSYEQY

V gene: TRBV23-1
J gene: TRBJ2-5
D gene: TRBD1
CDR3 protein: ASSHPGQGNLETQY

V gene: TRBV4-1
J gene: TRBJ1-2
D gene: NA
CDR3 protein: ASSQGYQGPYGYT

V gene: TRBV9
J gene: TRBJ2-7
D gene: NA
CDR3 protein: ASSVEGYEQY

V gene: TRBV6-5
J gene: TRBJ2-3
D gene: TRBD1
CDR3 protein: ASSLRTGTDTQY

V gene: TRBV6-1
J gene: TRBJ1-2
D gene: NA
CDR3 protein: ASSEALLRGQGLTNYGYT

V gene: TRBV19
J gene: TRBJ2-7
D gene: TRBD1
CDR3 protein: ASSRGRGMTYEQY